The clone carrying this TCR beta chain was seen a few times. Its antigen remains unidentified. The read finishes 3 residues shy of the CDR3 end, and the germline J gene is used to complete it. The table came from immunoSEQ multiplex PCR; TCRdb's copy has only in-frame clones and leaves some out. This sample includes 25,000 to 35,000 clones with no singletons; its ten biggest clones take up 5% to 5.5%. The sample comes from a study of T cell clonality in common variable immunodeficiency. The CDR3 is 15 residues long. V was pared by 7 bases and J by 0 bases, with 9 bases of the junction left unmatched. From germline, CDR1 is MNHEY and CDR2 SVGEGT. General study findings and limits: Fewer deletions and N-nucleotide insertions were reportedly seen in common variable immunodeficiency TCR beta sequences. Authors noted CVID clonality's cause needs subpopulation repertoire sequencing. CVID subjects showed higher TCRbeta clonality than healthy controls. CVID subjects shared fewer TCRbeta clones than healthy controls did.

No CVID subject was ill or on immunomodulatory drugs when sampled. This chain links TRBV6-2 or TRBV6-3 with TRBJ2-7; 7 bases are a match to TRBD2. The receptor was isolated from a human donor with common variable immunodeficiency. Sequenced material: peripheral blood mononuclear cells. This chain's CDR3 is CASTSGGFLSYEQYF. CDR3 bases read: TGTGCCAGCACTTCCGGGGGGTTCCTCTCCTACGAG.